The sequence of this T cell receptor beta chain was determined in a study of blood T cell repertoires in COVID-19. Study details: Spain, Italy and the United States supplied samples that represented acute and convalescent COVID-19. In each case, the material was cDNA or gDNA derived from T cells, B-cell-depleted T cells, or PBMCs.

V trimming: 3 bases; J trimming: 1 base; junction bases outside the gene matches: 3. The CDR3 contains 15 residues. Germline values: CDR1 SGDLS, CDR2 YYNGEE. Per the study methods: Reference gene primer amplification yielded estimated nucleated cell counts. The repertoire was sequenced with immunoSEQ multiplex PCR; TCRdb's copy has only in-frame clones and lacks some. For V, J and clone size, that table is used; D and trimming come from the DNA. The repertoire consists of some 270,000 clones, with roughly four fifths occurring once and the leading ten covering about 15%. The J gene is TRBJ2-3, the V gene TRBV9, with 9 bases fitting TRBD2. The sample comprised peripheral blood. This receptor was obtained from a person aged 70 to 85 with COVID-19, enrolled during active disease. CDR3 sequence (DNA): TGTGCCAGCAGCGGTATAGCGGGGGGCACAGATACGCAGTATTTT. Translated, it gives CASSGIAGGTDTQYF. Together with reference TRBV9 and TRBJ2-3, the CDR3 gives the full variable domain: DSGVTQTPKHLITATGQRVTLRCSPRSGDLSVYWYQQSLDQGLQFLIQYYNGEERAKGNILERFSAQQFPDLHSELNLSSLELGDSALYFCASSGIAGGTDTQYFGPGTRLTVL.